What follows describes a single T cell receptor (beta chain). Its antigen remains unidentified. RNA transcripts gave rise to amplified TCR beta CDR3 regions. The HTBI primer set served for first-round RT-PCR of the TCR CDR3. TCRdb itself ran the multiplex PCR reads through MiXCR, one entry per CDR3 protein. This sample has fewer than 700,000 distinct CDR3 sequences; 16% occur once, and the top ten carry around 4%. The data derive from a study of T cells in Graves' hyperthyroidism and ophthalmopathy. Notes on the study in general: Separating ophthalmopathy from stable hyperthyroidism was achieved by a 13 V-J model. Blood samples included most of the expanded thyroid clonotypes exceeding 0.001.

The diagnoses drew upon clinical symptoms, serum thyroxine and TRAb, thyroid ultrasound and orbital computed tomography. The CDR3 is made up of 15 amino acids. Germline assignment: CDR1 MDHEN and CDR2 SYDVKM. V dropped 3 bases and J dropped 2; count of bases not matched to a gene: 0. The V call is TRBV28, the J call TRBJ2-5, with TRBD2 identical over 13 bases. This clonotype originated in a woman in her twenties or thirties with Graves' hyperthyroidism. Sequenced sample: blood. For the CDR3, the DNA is TGTGCCAGCAGTTTGACTAGCGGGAGGCAAGAGACCCAGTACTTC. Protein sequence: CASSLTSGRQETQYF.